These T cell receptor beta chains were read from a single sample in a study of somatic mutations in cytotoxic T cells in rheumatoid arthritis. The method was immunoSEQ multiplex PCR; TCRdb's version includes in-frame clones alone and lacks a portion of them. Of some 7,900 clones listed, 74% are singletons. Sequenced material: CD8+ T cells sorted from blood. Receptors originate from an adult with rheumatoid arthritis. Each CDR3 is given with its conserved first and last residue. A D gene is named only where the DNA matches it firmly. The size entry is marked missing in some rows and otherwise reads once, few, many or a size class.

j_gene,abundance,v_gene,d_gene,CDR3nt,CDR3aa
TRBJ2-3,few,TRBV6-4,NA,TGTGCCAGCAGTGAAGACAGCCACACAGATACGCAGTATTTT,CASSEDSHTDTQYF
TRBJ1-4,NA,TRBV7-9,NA,TGTGCCAGCAGCGCAGGAGCAAGTCCCGAAAAACTGTTTTTT,CASSAGASPEKLFF
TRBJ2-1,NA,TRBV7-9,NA,TGTGCCAGCAGCTTAGTGGACAATGAGCAGTTCTTC,CASSLVDNEQFF
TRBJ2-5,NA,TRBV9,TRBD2,TGTGCCAGCAGCGTAGCGGGAGGGATGGAGACCCAGTACTTC,CASSVAGGMETQYF
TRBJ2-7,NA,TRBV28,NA,TGTGCCAGCAGTTTGGTTGGGCCCCTAACCCCCGGCGAGCAGTACTTC,CASSLVGPLTPGEQYF
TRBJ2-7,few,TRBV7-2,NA,TGTGCCAGCAGCTTCGGCGGAGACTACGAGCAGTACTTC,CASSFGGDYEQYF
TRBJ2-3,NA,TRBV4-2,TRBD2,TGTGCCAGCAGCCCAGGACTAGCGGAGCGGCGTCATGCAGATACGCAGTATTTT,CASSPGLAERRHADTQYF
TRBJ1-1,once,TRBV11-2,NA,TGTGCCAGCAGCTTAGGTCGGGGGCTTGAAGCTTTCTTT,CASSLGRGLEAFF
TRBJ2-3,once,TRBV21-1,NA,TGTGCCAGCAGCCCCCCCAGGCCCACAGATACGCAGTATTTT,CASSPPRPTDTQYF
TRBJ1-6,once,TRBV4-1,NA,TGCGCCAGCAGCCCGACAGGCCCGAATTCACCCCTCCACTTT,CASSPTGPNSPLHF
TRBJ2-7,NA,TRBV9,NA,TGTGCCAGCAGCGTCGAACAGGGCTCCTACGAGCAGTACTTC,CASSVEQGSYEQYF
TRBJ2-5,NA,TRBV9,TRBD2,TGTGCCAGCAGCGCCCTTTTAGCGGGAGGGGAGACCCAGTACTTC,CASSALLAGGETQYF
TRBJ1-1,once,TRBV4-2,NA,TGTGCCAGCAGCCATCTTATATGGGGGTTGGCGGTGGTGGCAGCTGATGGCACTGAAGCTTTCTTT,CASSHLIWGLAVVAADGTEAFF
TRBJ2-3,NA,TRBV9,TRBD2,TGTGCCAGCAGCTTACAACAGGGACTAGATTTAACAGATACGCAGTATTTT,CASSLQQGLDLTDTQYF
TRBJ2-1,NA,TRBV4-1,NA,TGCGCCAGCAGCGCGGAGGCCGCGGACAATGAGCAGTTCTTC,CASSAEAADNEQFF
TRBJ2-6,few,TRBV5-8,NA,TGTGCCAGCAGCCCGCCGGCTGGTTCTGGGGCCAACGTCCTGACTTTC,CASSPPAGSGANVLTF
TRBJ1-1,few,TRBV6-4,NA,TGTGCCAGCAGTGACTCGAGCATGACTGAAGCTTTCTTT,CASSDSSMTEAFF
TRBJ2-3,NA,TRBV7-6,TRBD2,TGTGCCAGCAGCCCCGCTCTAGCGGGAAGGACAGATACGCAGTATTTT,CASSPALAGRTDTQYF
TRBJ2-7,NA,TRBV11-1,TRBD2,TGTGCCAGCAGCTCCGAAGTCGTGGGACTAGCGGCCGAGCAGTACTTC,CASSSEVVGLAAEQYF
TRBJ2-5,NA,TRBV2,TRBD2,TGTGCCAGCACCCAGGGACTAGCGGGAAATAGAGAGACCCAGTACTTC,CASTQGLAGNRETQYF
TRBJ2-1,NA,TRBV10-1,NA,TGCGCCAGCAGTACTGGGCGGGTAGGAATAGACAATGAGCAGTTCTTC,CASSTGRVGIDNEQFF
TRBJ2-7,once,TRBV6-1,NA,TGTGCCAGCAGTGAAATAGGGGGGAGCTCCTACGAGCAGTACTTC,CASSEIGGSSYEQYF
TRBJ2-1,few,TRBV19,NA,TGTGCCAGTAGTCTGGGCAATGAGCAGTTCTTC,CASSLGNEQFF
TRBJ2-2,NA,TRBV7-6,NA,TGTGCCAGCAGCTTAGGGGGGGCAAGTACCGGGGAGCTGTTTTTT,CASSLGGASTGELFF
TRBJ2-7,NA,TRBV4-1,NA,TGCGCCAGCAGCCAGGGCTCCTACGAGCAGTACTTC,CASSQGSYEQYF
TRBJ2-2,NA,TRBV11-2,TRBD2,TGTGCCAGCAGCCGAGCGGGGGGGCCCCCCGGGGAGCTGTTTTTT,CASSRAGGPPGELFF